The 17 T cell receptor beta chains listed next were all sequenced from one sample in a study of T cells after yellow fever vaccination. TCRdb reprocessed the 5' RACE reads via MiXCR and lists one record per CDR3 protein. In the table there are 240,000 or so distinct CDR3 sequences, less than 9% of which are singletons. The source material was CD4+ T cells sorted from PBMCs, sampled 15 days after the yellow fever booster vaccination. These receptors were taken from a man aged 25 to 45 who received the YFV17D yellow fever vaccine.

The table lists this clonotype with many counts. The rearrangement uses TRBV14 and TRBJ2-7, with D possibly being TRBD1 (5 bases). Looked up from germline, CDR1 is SGHDN and CDR2 is FVKESK. Deletions cut 1 base from V and 1 base from J, with 11 bases between. The CDR3 is 15 amino acids. This chain's CDR3 is CASSQGWGRSYEQYF. For the CDR3, the DNA is TGTGCCAGCAGCCAAGGGTGGGGCAGATCCTACGAGCAGTACTTC. Combining the CDR3 with reference TRBV14 and TRBJ2-7 gives the whole variable domain EAGVTQFPSHSVIEKGQTVTLRCDPISGHDNLYWYRRVMGKEIKFLLHFVKESKQDESGMPNNRFLAERTGGTYSTLKVQPAELEDSGVYFCASSQGWGRSYEQYFGPGTRLTVT.

This clonotype was picked up a small number of times. The chain combines TRBV20-1 with TRBJ2-1; 10 bases fit TRBD2. The V segment lost 5 bases and the J segment 6 bases; nucleotides outside the gene matches: 7. Germline lookup yields CDR1 DFQATT and CDR2 SNEGSKA (reference sequence). The CDR3 length is 14 residues. The CDR3 DNA reads as TGCAGTGCTGCCCTAGCGGGAGTGGGCAATGAGCAGTTCTTC. Its protein product is CSAALAGVGNEQFF.

The chain links TRBV14 to TRBJ2-3; D is unresolved. V was pared by 2 bases and J by 4 bases, with 4 bases between. The V gene's germline CDR1 is SGHDN and CDR2 FVKESK. This CDR3 has 12 amino acids. The CDR3 spells CASSQFADTQYF. CDR3 DNA sequence: TGTGCCAGCAGCCAATTTGCAGATACGCAGTATTTT. Filled out from reference TRBV14 and TRBJ2-3, the complete variable domain reads EAGVTQFPSHSVIEKGQTVTLRCDPISGHDNLYWYRRVMGKEIKFLLHFVKESKQDESGMPNNRFLAERTGGTYSTLKVQPAELEDSGVYFCASSQFADTQYFGPGTRLTVL.

The chain recombines TRBV6-1 with TRBJ2-7, with 13 nucleotides matching TRBD2. Germline V CDR1 and CDR2: MNHNS, SASEGT. Trimming cost V 6 bases and J 0 bases; bases outside gene matches: 8. The CDR3 covers 17 residues. The CDR3: CASRRTSGSLSSYEQYF. In DNA, the CDR3 is TGTGCCAGCAGGAGGACTAGCGGGAGCCTGAGCTCCTACGAGCAGTACTTC.

This clonotype was recorded many times. The chain uses TRBV5-1 and TRBJ1-1; D remains ambiguous. The CDR3 sequence is 12 residues long. The V end lost 0 bases, the J end lost 4 bases, and 4 bases lay between the germline ends. Germline V lookup: CDR1 SGHRS, CDR2 YFSETQ. Here the CDR3 DNA reads TGCGCCAGCAGCTTGGAAGGCACTGAAGCTTTCTTT. Translation gives CASSLEGTEAFF.

The chain is built from TRBV5-1 and TRBJ1-4, with D possibly matching TRBD1 (6 bases). Trimming stripped 4 bases from V and 4 bases from J, with 14 bases between. This CDR3 is built from 15 residues. Per germline, CDR1 SGHRS and CDR2 YFSETQ. In DNA, the CDR3 is TGCGCCAGCAGCCCTGGACAGTTACTTAATGAAAAACTGTTTTTT. It specifies CASSPGQLLNEKLFF.

In its sample, this clonotype was seen many times. The chain recombines TRBV18 with TRBJ2-3; 7 bases fit TRBD2. From germline, CDR1 is KGHSH and CDR2 LQKENI. Trimming cost V 1 base and J 0 bases; bases outside gene matches: 4. The CDR3 runs 16 residues. CDR3 in DNA: TGTGCCAGCTCACCACGGGGGGGACGGAGCACAGATACGCAGTATTTT. This encodes CASSPRGGRSTDTQYF.

This clonotype was counted at least ten times. The chain is built from TRBV20-1 and TRBJ2-1, with a tentative D call TRBD2 (6 bases). The V end lost 0 bases, the J end lost 10 bases, and 16 bases lay between the germline ends. Germline assignment: CDR1 DFQATT and CDR2 SNEGSKA (reference sequence). The CDR3 totals 14 residues. CDR3 sequence reads: CSARDPRRTNEQFF. The CDR3 region has the DNA TGCAGTGCTAGAGATCCGCGGAGGACTAACGAGCAGTTCTTC.

This sequence joins TRBV21-1 and TRBJ2-7; TRBD2 is the table's D call and was not checked against the DNA. TRBV21-1 is described as a pseudogene. CDR3 length: 13 amino acids. CDR3 protein: CASSIRREDEQYF. The CDR3 DNA reads TGTGCCAGCAGCATCCGGCGGGAGGACGAGCAGTACTTC.

This clonotype showed up just a few times. The chain recombines TRBV7-8 with TRBJ2-7, with 9 nucleotides matching TRBD2. CDR3 length: 15 residues. Trimming took 1 base from V and 4 from J; bases not matched to a gene: 5. CDR1 and CDR2 from the germline V gene are SGHVS and FQNEAQ. The CDR3: CASSLEAGGLYEQYF. CDR3 bases: TGTGCCAGCAGCTTAGAGGCGGGAGGGTTGTACGAGCAGTACTTC.

This clonotype was detected a few times. The chain uses TRBV4-3 and TRBJ2-1; D call uncertain. The germline V gene has CDR1 LGHNA and CDR2 YSLEER. V was cut by 0 bases and J by 0 bases, with 6 bases left in between. CDR3 size: 15 residues. The CDR3 DNA reads TGCGCCAGCAGCCAAGAGTCCGCCTCCTACAATGAGCAGTTCTTC. Its translation: CASSQESASYNEQFF.

This chain joins TRBV6-5 and TRBJ2-1; 9 bases agree with TRBD2. Germline assignment: CDR1 MNHEY and CDR2 SVGAGI. V lost 0 bases to trimming and J lost 6 bases; unmatched junction nucleotides: 3. The CDR3 consists of 15 residues. The CDR3 region has the DNA TGTGCCAGCAGTTACTCTAGCGGGAGTTTCAATGAGCAGTTCTTC. As protein: CASSYSSGSFNEQFF.

The sample holds many counts of this clonotype. The chain carries TRBV3-1 and TRBJ2-3; no clear D gene. Germline values: CDR1 LGHDT, CDR2 YNNKEL (reference sequence). Trimming removed 4 bases from V and 4 bases from J, with 6 bases in between. CDR3 size: 12 residues. CDR3 amino acids: CASSPRPDTQYF. The CDR3 DNA reads as TGTGCCAGCAGCCCCCGACCAGATACGCAGTATTTT.

V and J are TRBV7-9 and TRBJ2-1; 11 bases match TRBD2. The trim removed 10 bases at V and 8 bases at J, leaving 13 bases unmatched. There are 15 residues in the CDR3. CDR1 is SEHNR and CDR2 is FQNEAQ in the germline V gene (reference sequence). Written as DNA, the CDR3 is TGTGCCATCGGCCCCGGGCTAGCGGGAGGATATGAGCAGTTCTTC. Protein product: CAIGPGLAGGYEQFF.

This clonotype has only a few counts. The CDR3 DNA sequence: TGTGCCAGCAGTTTAGATCAGGGCGGGGCCCTAAGGTTCTTC. Encoded protein: CASSLDQGGALRFF. This chain connects TRBV12-3 or TRBV12-4 to TRBJ2-1; TRBD2 is a possible D gene (6 bases). The CDR3 has 14 amino acids. V lost 1 base and J 15 bases, leaving 19 bases between the germline ends.

This clonotype occurred many times. The chain carries TRBV10-3 and TRBJ2-5; no clear D. CDR1 and CDR2 (germline): ENHRY, SYGVKD. The CDR3 covers 12 residues. Between the trimmed V and J ends, which lost 6 bases and 1 base, there was a span of 6 bases. The CDR3 nucleotides are TGTGCCATCAGAAGCCCCCAAGAGACCCAGTACTTC. This gives the protein CAIRSPQETQYF.

This clonotype was found many times. The chain joins TRBV7-2 to TRBJ1-1; D perhaps matches TRBD1 (6 bases). V was pared by 2 bases and J by 0 bases, with 13 bases between. The germline V gene has CDR1 SGHTA and CDR2 FQGNSA. The CDR3 has 16 residues. In DNA, the CDR3 is TGTGCCAGCAGCTTATTCCAGGGGACCATGAACACTGAAGCTTTCTTT. This encodes CASSLFQGTMNTEAFF.